This T cell receptor (beta chain) is from a study of T-cell memory formation after mild COVID-19. Study at large: Clusters of TCRs were largely donor specific. Study-level points and caveats: Clones that contracted clustered mainly in CM and EM if CD4+ and in EMRA if CD8+.

With regard to this clonotype: Its antigen is unidentified.

The CDR3 has 15 amino acids. Germline CDR1 SGHTA, CDR2 FQGTGA. Trimming at V came to 0 bases and at J to 3 bases, leaving 2 bases not matched to a gene. TCRdb re-called the 5' RACE reads with MiXCR, one entry per CDR3 protein. The sample gives 350,000 to 450,000 distinct CDR3 sequences, 20% of which show up once; roughly 8.4% is in the top ten. V is TRBV7-3 and J is TRBJ2-5, with 9 bases identical to TRBD2. The receptor comes from an adult woman who had mild COVID-19 (a few samples of this study predate the infection). Cell type and time point are not known. Sequences were obtained from PBMCs or a T cell subset sorted from them (not recorded which). CDR3 in amino acids: CASSLTGGREETQYF. The CDR3 nucleotides read TGTGCCAGCAGCTTAACAGGCGGGAGGGAAGAGACCCAGTACTTC.